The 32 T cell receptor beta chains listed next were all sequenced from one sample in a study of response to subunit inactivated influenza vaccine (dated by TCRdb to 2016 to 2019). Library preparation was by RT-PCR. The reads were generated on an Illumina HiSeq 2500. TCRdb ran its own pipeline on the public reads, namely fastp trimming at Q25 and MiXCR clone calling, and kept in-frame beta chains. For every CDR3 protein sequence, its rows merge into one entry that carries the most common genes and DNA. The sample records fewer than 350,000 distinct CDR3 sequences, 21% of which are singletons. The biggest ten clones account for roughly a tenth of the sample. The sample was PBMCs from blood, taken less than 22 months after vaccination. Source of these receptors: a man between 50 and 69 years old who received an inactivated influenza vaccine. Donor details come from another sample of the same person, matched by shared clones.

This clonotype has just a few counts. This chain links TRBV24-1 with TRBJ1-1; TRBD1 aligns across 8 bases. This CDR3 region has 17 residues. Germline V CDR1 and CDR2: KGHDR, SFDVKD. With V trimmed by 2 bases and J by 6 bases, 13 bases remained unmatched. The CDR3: CATSDSGTGNSVPEAFF. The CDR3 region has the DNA TGTGCCACCAGTGATTCCGGGACAGGAAATTCGGTCCCTGAAGCTTTCTTT.

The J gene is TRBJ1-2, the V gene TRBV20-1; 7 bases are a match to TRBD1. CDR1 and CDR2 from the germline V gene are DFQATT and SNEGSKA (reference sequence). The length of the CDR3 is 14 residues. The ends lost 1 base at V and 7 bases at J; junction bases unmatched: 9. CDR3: CSARGVVQGGGYTF. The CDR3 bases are TGCAGTGCTAGAGGCGTGGTGCAGGGGGGTGGCTACACCTTC.

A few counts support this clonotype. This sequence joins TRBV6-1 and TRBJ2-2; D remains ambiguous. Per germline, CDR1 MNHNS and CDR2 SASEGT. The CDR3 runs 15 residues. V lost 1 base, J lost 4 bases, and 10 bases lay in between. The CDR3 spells CASSEVFRSTGELFF. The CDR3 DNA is TGTGCCAGCAGTGAAGTTTTTAGGAGCACCGGGGAGCTGTTTTTT.

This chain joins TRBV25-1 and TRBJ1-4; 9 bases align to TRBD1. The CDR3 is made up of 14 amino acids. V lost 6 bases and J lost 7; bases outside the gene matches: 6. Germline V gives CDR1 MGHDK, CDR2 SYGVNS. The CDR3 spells CASSDRTGVEKLFF. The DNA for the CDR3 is TGTGCCAGCAGCGACCGGACAGGGGTTGAAAAACTGTTTTTT.

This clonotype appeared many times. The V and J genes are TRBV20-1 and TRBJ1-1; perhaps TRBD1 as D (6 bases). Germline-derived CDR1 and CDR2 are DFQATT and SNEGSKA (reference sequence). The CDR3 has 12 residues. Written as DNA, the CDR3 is TGCAGGGGGTTAACAGGGATGGGATATGCTTTCTTT. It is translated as CRGLTGMGYAFF.

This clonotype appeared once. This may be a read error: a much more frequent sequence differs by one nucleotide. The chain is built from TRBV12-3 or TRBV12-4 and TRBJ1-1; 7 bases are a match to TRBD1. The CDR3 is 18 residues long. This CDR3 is CACSLGTAIARDVAEAFF. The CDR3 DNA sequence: TGTGCCTGCAGTTTAGGGACAGCAATTGCCCGGGATGTGGCTGAAGCTTTCTTT.

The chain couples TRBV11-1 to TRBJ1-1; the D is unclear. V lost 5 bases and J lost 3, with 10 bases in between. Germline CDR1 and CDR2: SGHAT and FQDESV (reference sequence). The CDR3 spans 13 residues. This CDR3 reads CASSPTLDTEAFF. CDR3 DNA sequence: TGTGCCAGCAGCCCGACACTCGACACTGAAGCTTTCTTT. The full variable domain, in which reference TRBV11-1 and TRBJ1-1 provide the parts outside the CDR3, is EAEVAQSPRYKITEKSQAVAFWCDPISGHATLYWYRQILGQGPELLVQFQDESVVDDSQLPKDRFSAERLKGVDSTLKIQPAELGDSAMYLCASSPTLDTEAFFGQGTRLTVV.

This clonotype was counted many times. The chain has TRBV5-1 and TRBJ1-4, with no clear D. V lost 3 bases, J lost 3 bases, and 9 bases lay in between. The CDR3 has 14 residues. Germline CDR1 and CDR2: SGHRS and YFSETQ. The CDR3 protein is CASSSLGANEKLFF. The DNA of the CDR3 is TGCGCCAGCAGCTCCCTGGGCGCTAATGAAAAACTGTTTTTT.

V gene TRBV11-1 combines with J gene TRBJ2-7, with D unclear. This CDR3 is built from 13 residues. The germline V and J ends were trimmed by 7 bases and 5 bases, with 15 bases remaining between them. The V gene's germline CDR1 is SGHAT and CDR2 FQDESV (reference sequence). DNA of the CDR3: TGTGCCAGCACCCTTAGAGGAGTGGACGAGCAGTACTTC. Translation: CASTLRGVDEQYF.

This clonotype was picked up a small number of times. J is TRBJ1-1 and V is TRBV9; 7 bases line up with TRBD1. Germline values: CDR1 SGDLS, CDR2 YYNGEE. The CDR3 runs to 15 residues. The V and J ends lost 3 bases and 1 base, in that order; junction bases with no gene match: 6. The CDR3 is CASSAGQAGNTEAFF. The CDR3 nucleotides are TGTGCCAGCAGCGCCGGACAGGCGGGGAACACTGAAGCTTTCTTT.

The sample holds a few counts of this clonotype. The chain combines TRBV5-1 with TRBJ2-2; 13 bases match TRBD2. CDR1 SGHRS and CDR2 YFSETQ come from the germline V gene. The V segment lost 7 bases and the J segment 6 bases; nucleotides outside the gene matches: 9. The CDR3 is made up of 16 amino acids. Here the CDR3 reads CASRHTSGRAPGELFF. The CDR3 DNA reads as TGCGCCAGCCGACATACTAGCGGGAGGGCCCCCGGGGAGCTGTTTTTT.

The CDR3 loop reads CASSLGGGNNQPQHF. In nucleotides, the CDR3 is TGTGCCAGCAGCCTGGGGGGAGGGAACAATCAGCCCCAGCATTTT. The rearrangement joins TRBV3-1 to TRBJ1-5; D is perhaps TRBD1 (5 bases). CDR1 LGHDT and CDR2 YNNKEL come from the germline V gene (reference sequence). The V end lost 4 bases, the J end lost 3 bases, and 13 bases lay between the germline ends. There are 15 residues in the CDR3. The variable domain in full, completed from reference TRBV3-1 and TRBJ1-5, reads DTAVSQTPKYLVTQMGNDKSIKCEQNLGHDTMYWYKQDSKKFLKIMFSYNNKELIINETVPNRFSPKSPDKAHLNLHINSLELGDSAVYFCASSLGGGNNQPQHFGDGTRLSIL.

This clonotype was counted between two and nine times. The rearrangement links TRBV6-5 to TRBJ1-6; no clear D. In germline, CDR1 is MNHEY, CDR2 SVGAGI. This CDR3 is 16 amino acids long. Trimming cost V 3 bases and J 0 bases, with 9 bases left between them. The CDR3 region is CASSYLTDSYNSPLHF. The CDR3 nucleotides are TGTGCCAGCAGTTATCTGACTGACTCCTATAATTCACCCCTCCACTTT.

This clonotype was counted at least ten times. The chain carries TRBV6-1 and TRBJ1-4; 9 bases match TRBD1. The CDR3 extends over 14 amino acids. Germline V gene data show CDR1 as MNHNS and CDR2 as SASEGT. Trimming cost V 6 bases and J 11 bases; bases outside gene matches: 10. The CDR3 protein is CASRPSPGQGKLFF. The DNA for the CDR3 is TGTGCCAGCAGGCCCTCCCCGGGACAGGGTAAACTGTTTTTT.

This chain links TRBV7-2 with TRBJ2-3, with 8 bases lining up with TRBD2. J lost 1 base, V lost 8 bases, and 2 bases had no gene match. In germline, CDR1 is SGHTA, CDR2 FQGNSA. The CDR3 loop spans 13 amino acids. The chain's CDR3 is CASGLAGTDTQYF. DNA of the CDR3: TGTGCCAGCGGACTAGCCGGCACAGATACGCAGTATTTT.

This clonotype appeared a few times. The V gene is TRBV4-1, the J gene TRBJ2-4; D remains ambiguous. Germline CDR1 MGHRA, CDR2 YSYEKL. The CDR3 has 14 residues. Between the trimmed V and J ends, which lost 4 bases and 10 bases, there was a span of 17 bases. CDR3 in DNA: TGCGCCAGCAGCCGTGAACGGTCAGGCCCTATTCAGTACTTC. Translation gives CASSRERSGPIQYF.

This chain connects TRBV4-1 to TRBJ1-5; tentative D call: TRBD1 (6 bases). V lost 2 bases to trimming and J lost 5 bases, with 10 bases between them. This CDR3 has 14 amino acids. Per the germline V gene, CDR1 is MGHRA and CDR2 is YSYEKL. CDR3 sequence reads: CASSQRQEYQPQHF. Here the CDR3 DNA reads TGCGCCAGCAGCCAACGACAGGAATATCAGCCCCAGCATTTT.

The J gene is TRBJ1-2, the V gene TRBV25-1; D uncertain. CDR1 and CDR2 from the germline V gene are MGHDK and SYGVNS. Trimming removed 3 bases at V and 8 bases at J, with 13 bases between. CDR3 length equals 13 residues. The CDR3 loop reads CASSDNIMRGYTF. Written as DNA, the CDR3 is TGTGCCAGCAGTGACAACATTATGCGGGGCTACACCTTC.

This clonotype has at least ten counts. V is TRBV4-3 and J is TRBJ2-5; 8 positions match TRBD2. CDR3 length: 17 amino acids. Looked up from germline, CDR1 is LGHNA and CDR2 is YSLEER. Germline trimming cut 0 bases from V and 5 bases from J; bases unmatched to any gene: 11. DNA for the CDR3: TGCGCCAGCAGCCAAGAATGGGGGGCGGGGGGCGGGGAGACCCAGTACTTC. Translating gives CASSQEWGAGGGETQYF.

In DNA, the CDR3 is TGTGCCAGCAGTCTTACAGGGGGCGGGGCTTTCTTT. It specifies CASSLTGGGAFF. This rearrangement joins TRBV12-3 or TRBV12-4 to TRBJ1-1, with TRBD1 identical over 9 bases. Trimming cost V 5 bases and J 11 bases; bases outside gene matches: 6. The CDR3 extends over 12 amino acids.

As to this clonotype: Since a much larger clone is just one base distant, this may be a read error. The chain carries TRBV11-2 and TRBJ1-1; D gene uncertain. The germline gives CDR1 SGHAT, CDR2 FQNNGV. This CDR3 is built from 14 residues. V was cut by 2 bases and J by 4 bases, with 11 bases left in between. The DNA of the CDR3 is TGTGCCAGCAGCTTATTCTGCTATAGCACTGAAGCTTTCTTT. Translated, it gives CASSLFCYSTEAFF.

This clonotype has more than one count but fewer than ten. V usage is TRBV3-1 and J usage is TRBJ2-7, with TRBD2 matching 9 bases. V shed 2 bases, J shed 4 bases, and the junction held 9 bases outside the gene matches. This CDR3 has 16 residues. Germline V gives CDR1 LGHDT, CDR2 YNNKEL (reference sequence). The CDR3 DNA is TGTGCCAGCAGCCAACAACTAGCGGGTGACCTTTACGAGCAGTACTTC. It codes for CASSQQLAGDLYEQYF.

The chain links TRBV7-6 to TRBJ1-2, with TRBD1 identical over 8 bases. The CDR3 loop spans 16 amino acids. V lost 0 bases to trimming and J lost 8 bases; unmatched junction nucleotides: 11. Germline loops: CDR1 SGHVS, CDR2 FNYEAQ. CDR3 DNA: TGTGCCAGCAGCTTAGCGCTGTCAGGGGGCGGGGTCGGCTACACCTTC. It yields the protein CASSLALSGGGVGYTF.

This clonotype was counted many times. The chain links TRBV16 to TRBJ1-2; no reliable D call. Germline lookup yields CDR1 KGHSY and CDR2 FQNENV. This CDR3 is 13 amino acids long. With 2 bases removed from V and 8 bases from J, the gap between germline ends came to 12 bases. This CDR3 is CASSQDNPRGYTF. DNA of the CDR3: TGTGCCAGCAGCCAAGACAACCCCCGAGGCTACACCTTC.

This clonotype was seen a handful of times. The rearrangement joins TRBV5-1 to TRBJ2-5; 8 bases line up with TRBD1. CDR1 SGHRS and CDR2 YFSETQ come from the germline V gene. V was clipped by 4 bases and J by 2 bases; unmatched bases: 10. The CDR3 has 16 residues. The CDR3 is CASSAGTGRLQETQYF. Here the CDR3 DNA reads TGCGCCAGCAGCGCCGGGACAGGACGCCTTCAAGAGACCCAGTACTTC.

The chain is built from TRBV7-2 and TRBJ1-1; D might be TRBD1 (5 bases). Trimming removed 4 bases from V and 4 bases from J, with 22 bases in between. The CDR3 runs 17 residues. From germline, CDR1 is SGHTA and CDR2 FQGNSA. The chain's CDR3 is CASSYRDLGQGGTEAFF. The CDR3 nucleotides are TGTGCCAGCAGCTATCGGGACTTAGGGCAGGGAGGCACTGAAGCTTTCTTT. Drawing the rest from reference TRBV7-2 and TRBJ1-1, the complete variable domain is GAGVSQSPSNKVTEKGKDVELRCDPISGHTALYWYRQSLGQGLEFLIYFQGNSAPDKSGLPSDRFSAERTGGSVSTLTIQRTQQEDSAVYLCASSYRDLGQGGTEAFFGQGTRLTVV.

This CDR3 reads CASGVAANSNQPQHF. The CDR3 DNA reads TGTGCCAGCGGTGTGGCAGCAAATAGCAATCAGCCCCAGCATTTT. The gene calls are TRBV25-1 and TRBJ1-5; D ambiguous. Germline V gives CDR1 MGHDK, CDR2 SYGVNS. This CDR3 is built from 15 residues. V was trimmed by 8 bases and J by 0 bases, leaving 14 bases between them.

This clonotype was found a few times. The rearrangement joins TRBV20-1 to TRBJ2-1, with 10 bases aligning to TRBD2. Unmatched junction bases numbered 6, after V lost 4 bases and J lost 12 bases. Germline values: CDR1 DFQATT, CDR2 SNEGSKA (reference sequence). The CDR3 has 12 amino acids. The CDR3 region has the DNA TGCAGTGCTACCCAACTAGCGGGAAGGCAGTTCTTC. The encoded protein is CSATQLAGRQFF.

The CDR3 loop is CSARSLLAGVNEQYF. The CDR3 nucleotides read TGCAGTGCTAGGAGCCTACTAGCGGGAGTTAACGAGCAGTACTTC. The chain combines TRBV20-1 with TRBJ2-7; 11 positions agree with TRBD2. This CDR3 has 15 residues. Germline CDR1 is DFQATT and CDR2 is SNEGSKA (reference sequence). The V gene end was trimmed by 3 bases and the J gene end by 5 bases; junction bases not matched to a gene: 9.

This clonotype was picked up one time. The CDR3 loop is CASRTGQGPYEQYF. DNA for the CDR3: TGTGCCAGCAGGACGGGACAGGGCCCCTACGAGCAGTACTTC. The chain is built from TRBV12-3 or TRBV12-4 and TRBJ2-7; 9 bases agree with TRBD1. V trimming: 6 bases; J trimming: 2 bases; junction bases outside the gene matches: 5. This CDR3 has 14 amino acids.

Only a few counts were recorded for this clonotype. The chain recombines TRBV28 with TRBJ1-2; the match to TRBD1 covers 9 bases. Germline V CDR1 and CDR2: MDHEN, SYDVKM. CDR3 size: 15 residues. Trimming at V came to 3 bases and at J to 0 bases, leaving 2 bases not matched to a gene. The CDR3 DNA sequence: TGTGCCAGCAGTTTTACAGGGGGCGCTAACTATGGCTACACCTTC. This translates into CASSFTGGANYGYTF.

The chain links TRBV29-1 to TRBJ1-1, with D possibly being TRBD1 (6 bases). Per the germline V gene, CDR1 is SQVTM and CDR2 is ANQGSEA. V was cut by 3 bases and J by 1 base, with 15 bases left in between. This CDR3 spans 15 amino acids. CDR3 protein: CSVDGVGGPNTEAFF. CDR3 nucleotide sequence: TGCAGCGTTGATGGGGTCGGGGGCCCGAACACTGAAGCTTTCTTT. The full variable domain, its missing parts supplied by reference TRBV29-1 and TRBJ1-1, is SAVISQKPSRDICQRGTSLTIQCQVDSQVTMMFWYRQQPGQSLTLIATANQGSEATYESGFVIDKFPISRPNLTFSTLTVSNMSPEDSSIYLCSVDGVGGPNTEAFFGQGTRLTVV.